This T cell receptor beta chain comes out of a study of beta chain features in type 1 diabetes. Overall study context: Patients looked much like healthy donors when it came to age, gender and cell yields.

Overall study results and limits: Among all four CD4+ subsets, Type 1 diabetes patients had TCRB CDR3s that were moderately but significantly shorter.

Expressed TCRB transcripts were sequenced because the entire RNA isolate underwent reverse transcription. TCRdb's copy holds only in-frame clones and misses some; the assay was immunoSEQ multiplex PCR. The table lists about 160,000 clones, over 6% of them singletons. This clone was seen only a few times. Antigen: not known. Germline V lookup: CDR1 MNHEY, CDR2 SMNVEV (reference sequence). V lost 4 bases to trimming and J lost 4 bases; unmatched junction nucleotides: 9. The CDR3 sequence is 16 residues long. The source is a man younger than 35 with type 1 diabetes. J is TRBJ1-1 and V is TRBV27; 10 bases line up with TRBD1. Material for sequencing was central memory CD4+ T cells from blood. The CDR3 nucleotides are TGTGCCAGCAGTTCAGACAGGGGGCGAGGTGGCACTGAAGCTTTCTTT. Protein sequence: CASSSDRGRGGTEAFF.